This T cell receptor (beta chain) was recorded in a study of blood T cell repertoires in COVID-19. Overall study context: Spain, Italy and the United States supplied samples that represented acute and convalescent COVID-19. PBMCs, B-cell-depleted T cells, or T cells were the source of the cDNA or gDNA that made up the material.

V was pared by 3 bases and J by 0 bases, with 14 bases between. The CDR3 is 16 amino acids. CDR1 is LGHDT and CDR2 is YNNKEL in the germline V gene (reference sequence). Authors' processing steps: Estimation of nucleated cell counts relied on the amplification of reference gene primers. Sequencing used immunoSEQ multiplex PCR; TCRdb keeps in-frame clones, though not all of them. The DNA was the basis for D and trimming; V, J and clone size are from that table. In the table there are roughly 200,000 clones, 88% of which are singletons. The chain couples TRBV3-1 (or the pseudogene TRBV3-2) to TRBJ1-1, with D possibly TRBD1 on 5 matching bases. This TCR was recovered from a man aged 65-85 years with acute or convalescent COVID-19. The sample was peripheral blood. The CDR3 nucleotides read TGTGCCAGCAGCCACACGCCGGACATAATGAACACTGAAGCTTTCTTT. This codes for CASSHTPDIMNTEAFF.